This T cell receptor beta chain originates from a study of shared clonotypes between healthy human individuals. Study observations and caveats: It was the few donors that limited the genetic and exposure-history diversity represented.

CD4+ cells were split into CD45RA+ naive and CD45RA-negative memory subsets. The table came from immunoSEQ multiplex PCR; TCRdb's copy has only in-frame clones and leaves some out. The sample has 2.3 million or so clones, 80% to 95% seen once. The CDR3 runs 17 residues. Remarks on this clone: Its matching antigen is unknown.

The sequence was collected from a man younger than 35 in good health. Some clones in this sample may be carry-over from other donors' samples. The sequenced sample was naive CD4+ T cells from PBMCs. As to subset: CD45RA+ positively selected. V and J are TRBV21-1 and TRBJ1-5. TRBV21-1 is assigned pseudogene status. The CDR3 DNA follows: TGTGCCAGCAGCAAACGGGGCCCGACCGAGGCGATTCAGCCCCAGCATTTT. This translates into CASSKRGPTEAIQPQHF.